This T cell receptor beta chain is drawn from a study of control samples from healthy donors and cancer patients. The CDR3 spans 15 residues. The V gene lost 1 base and the J gene lost 0 bases, with 8 bases spanning the gap. Germline CDR1 SGHTA, CDR2 FQGNSA. Repertoires were generated with immunoSEQ multiplex PCR, while TCRdb's copy carries only in-frame clones and drops some. The sample yields 100,000 to 150,000 clones, approximately 87% seen once. This sequence originates from a man in his 60s in good health. Sequenced material: blood. This sequence joins TRBV7-2 and TRBJ2-3; D not certain. DNA of the CDR3: TGTGCCAGCAGCTTAGTTGGTTTTAGCACAGATACGCAGTATTTT. As protein: CASSLVGFSTDTQYF.